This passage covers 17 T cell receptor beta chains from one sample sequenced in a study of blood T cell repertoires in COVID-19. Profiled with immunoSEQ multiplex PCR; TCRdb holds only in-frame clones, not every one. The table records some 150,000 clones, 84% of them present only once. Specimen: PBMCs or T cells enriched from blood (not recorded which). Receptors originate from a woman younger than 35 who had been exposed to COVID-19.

The CDR3 here is CASSQGARQYEQYF. DNA of the CDR3: TGCGCCAGCAGCCAAGGCGCCAGACAATACGAGCAGTACTTC. The chain uses TRBV4-3 and TRBJ2-7; D ambiguous. The length of the CDR3 is 14 residues. CDR1 is LGHNA, CDR2 YSLEER, per germline. V lost 1 base and J lost 4, with 11 bases in between.

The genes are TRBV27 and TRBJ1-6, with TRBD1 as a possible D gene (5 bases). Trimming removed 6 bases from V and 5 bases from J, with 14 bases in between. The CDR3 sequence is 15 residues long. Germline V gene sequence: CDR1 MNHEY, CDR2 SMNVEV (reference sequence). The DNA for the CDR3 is TGTGCCAGCAGAGACAGAGAATTGGATAATTCACCCCTCCACTTT. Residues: CASRDRELDNSPLHF.

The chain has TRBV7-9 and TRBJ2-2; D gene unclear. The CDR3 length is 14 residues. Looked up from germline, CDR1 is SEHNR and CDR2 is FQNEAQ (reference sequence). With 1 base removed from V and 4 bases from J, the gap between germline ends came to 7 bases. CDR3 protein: CASSLVLVTGELFF. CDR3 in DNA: TGTGCCAGCAGCTTAGTTCTTGTCACCGGGGAGCTGTTTTTT.

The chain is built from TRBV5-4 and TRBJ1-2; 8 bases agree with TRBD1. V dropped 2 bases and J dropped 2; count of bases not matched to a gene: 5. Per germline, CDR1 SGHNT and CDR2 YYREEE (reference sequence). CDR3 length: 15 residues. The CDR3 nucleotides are TGTGCCAGCAGCTTTGACAGGGGTATAAACTATGGCTACACCTTC. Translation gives CASSFDRGINYGYTF.

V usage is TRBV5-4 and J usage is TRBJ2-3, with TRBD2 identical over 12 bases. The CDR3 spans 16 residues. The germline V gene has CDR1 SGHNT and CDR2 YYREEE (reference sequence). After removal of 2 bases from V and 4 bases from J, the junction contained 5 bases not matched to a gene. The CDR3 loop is CASSLRASGRADTQYF. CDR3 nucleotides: TGTGCCAGCAGCTTAAGGGCTAGCGGGAGGGCAGATACGCAGTATTTT.

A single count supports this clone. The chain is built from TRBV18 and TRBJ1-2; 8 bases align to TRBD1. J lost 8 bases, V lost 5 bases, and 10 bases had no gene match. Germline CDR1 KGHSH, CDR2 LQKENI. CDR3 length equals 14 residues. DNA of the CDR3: TGTGCCAGCTCAAAACGGACAGGGCAGAGCGGCTACACCTTC. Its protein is CASSKRTGQSGYTF.

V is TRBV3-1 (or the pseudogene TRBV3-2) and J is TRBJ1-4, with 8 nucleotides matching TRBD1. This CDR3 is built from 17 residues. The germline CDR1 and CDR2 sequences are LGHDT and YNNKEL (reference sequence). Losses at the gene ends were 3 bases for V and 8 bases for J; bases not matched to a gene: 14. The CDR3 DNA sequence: TGTGCCAGCAGCCACCGACAGGGGCCACGGGAGAGGGAAAAACTGTTTTTT. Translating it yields CASSHRQGPREREKLFF.

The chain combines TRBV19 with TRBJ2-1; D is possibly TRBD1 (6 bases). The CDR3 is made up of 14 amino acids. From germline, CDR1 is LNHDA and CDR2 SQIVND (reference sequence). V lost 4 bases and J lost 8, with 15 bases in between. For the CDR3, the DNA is TGTGCCAGTAGTACCAACCAGGACAGCGATGAGCAGTTCTTC. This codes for CASSTNQDSDEQFF. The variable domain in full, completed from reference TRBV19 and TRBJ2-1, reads DGGITQSPKYLFRKEGQNVTLSCEQNLNHDAMYWYRQDPGQGLRLIYYSQIVNDFQKGDIAEGYSVSREKKESFPLTVTSAQKNPTAFYLCASSTNQDSDEQFFGPGTRLTVL.

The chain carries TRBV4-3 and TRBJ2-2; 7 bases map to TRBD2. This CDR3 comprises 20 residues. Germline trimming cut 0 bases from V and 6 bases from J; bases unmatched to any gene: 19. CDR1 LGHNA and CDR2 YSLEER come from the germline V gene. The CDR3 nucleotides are TGCGCCAGCAGCCAAGATTGGCCCGACCAAAGCGGGGAGGGGTCCGGGGAGCTGTTTTTT. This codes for CASSQDWPDQSGEGSGELFF.

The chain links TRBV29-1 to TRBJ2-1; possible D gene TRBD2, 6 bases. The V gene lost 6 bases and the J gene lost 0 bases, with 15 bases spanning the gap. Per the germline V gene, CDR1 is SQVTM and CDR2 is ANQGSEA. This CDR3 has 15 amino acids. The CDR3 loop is CSVALAPSSYNEQFF. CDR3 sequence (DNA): TGCAGCGTCGCCCTAGCGCCTAGCTCCTACAATGAGCAGTTCTTC.

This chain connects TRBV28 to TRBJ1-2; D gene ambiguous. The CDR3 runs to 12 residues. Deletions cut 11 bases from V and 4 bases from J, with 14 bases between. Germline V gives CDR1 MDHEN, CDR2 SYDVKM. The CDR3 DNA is TGTGCCGGCGGGGTAGGAGGCTATGGCTACACCTTC. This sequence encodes CAGGVGGYGYTF.

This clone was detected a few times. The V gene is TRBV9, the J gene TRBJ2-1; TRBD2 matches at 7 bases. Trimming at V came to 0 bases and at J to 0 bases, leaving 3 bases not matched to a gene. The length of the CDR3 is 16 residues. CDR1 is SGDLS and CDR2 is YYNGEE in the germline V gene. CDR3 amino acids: CASSVDRGVSYNEQFF. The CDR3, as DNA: TGTGCCAGCAGCGTAGATCGGGGGGTCTCCTACAATGAGCAGTTCTTC.

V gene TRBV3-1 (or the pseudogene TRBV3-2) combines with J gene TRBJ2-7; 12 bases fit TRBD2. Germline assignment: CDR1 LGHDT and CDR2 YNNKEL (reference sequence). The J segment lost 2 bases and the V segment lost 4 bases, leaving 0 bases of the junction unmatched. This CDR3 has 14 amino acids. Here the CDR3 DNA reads TGTGCCAGCAGCCGGACTAGCGGGGCCTACGAGCAGTACTTC. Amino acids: CASSRTSGAYEQYF.

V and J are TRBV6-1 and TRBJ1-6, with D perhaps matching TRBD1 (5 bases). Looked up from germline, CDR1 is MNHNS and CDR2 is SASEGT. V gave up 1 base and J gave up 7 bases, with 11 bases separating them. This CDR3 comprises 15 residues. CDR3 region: CASSEVAGKNSPLHF. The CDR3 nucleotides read TGTGCCAGCAGTGAAGTAGCAGGGAAAAATTCACCCCTCCACTTT.

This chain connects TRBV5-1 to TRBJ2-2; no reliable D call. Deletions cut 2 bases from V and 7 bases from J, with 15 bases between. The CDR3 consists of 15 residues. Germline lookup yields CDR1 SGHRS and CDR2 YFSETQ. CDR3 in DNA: TGCGCCAGCAGCTTAAGCCACGGTAGTAACGGGGAGCTGTTTTTT. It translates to CASSLSHGSNGELFF.

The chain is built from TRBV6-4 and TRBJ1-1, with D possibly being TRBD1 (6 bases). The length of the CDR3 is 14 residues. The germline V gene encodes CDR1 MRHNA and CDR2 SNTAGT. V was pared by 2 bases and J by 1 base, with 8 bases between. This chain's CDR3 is CASSDQGTNTEAFF. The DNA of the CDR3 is TGTGCCAGCAGTGACCAGGGGACGAACACTGAAGCTTTCTTT.

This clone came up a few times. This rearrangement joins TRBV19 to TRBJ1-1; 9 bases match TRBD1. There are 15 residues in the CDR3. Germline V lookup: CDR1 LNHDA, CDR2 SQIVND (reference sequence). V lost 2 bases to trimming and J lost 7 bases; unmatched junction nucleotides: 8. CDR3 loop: CASSIYPGQGYEAFF. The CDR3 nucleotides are TGTGCCAGTAGTATATACCCCGGACAGGGGTATGAAGCTTTCTTT.